The T cell receptor (beta chain) described here comes from a study of early T cells in non-severe SARS-CoV-2 infection. The wider study: From unsorted whole blood, bulk RNA was sequenced, and the chains remained unpaired. Notes on the study in general: There was a bias toward anti-spike CD8 responses in VDJdb matching, which missed private and CD4 specificities.

Individual cDNA molecules received unique molecular identifiers. Via MiXCR, TCRdb re-called the 5' RACE reads, giving one row per CDR3 protein. The data contain several thousand distinct CDR3 sequences, 4% to 5.5% of them singletons. V was cut by 5 bases and J by 1 base, with 5 bases left in between. The CDR3 spans 12 residues. The V gene's germline CDR1 is MDHEN and CDR2 SYDVKM. This clonotype is medium-sized (0.01 to 0.1%) by share. Its antigen is not identified. What was sequenced was whole blood. J is TRBJ1-1 and V is TRBV28; the D is unclear. The clonotype was recovered from an adult who was a healthcare worker with PCR-confirmed SARS-CoV-2 infection or an uninfected control (not recorded which). Here the CDR3 reads CASSPTNTEAFF. The CDR3 DNA is TGTGCCAGCAGTCCCACGAACACTGAAGCTTTCTTT.